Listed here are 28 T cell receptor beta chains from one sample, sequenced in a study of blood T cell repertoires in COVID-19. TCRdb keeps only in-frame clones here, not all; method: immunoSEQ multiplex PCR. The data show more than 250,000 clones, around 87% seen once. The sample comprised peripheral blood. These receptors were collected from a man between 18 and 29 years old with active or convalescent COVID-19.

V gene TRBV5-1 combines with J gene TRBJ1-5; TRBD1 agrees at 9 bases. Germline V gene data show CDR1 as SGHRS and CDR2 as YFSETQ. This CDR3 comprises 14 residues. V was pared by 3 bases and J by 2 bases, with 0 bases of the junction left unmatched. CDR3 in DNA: TGCGCCAGCAGCTGGACAGGGGGCAATCAGCCCCAGCATTTT. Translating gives CASSWTGGNQPQHF.

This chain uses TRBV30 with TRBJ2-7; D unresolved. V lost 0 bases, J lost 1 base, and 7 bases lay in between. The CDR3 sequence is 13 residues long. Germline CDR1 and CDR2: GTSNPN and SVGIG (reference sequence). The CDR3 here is CAWSVQSSYEQYF. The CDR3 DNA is TGTGCCTGGAGTGTTCAGTCATCCTACGAGCAGTACTTC.

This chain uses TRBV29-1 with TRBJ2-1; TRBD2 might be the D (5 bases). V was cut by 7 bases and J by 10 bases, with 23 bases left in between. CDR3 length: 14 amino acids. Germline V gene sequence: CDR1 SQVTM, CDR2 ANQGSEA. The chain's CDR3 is CSALPGVVEREQFF. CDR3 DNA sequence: TGCAGCGCCCTCCCTGGGGTGGTGGAGCGGGAGCAGTTCTTC.

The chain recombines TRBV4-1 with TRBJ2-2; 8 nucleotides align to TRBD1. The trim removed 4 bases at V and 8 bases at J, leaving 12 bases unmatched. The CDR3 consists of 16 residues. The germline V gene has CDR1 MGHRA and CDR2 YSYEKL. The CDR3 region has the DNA TGCGCCAGCAGCCTAGCGGTGGACAGGGCGTTGGGGGAGCTGTTTTTT. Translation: CASSLAVDRALGELFF.

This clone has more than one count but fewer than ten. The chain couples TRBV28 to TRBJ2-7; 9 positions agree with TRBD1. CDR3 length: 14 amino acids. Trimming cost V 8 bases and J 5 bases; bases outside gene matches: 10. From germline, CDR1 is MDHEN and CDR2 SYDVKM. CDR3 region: CASRPGQGGHEQYF. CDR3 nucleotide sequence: TGTGCCAGCCGGCCGGGACAGGGCGGCCACGAGCAGTACTTC.

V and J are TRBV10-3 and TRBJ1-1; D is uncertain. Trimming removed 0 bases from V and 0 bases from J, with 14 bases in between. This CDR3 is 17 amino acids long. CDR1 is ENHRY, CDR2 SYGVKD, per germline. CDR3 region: CAISESRGRSMNTEAFF. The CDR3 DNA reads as TGTGCCATCAGTGAGTCGCGAGGTCGCAGCATGAACACTGAAGCTTTCTTT.

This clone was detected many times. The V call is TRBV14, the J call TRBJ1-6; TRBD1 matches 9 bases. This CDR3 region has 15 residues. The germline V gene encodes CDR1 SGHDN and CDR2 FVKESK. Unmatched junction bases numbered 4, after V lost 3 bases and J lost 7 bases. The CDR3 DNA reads TGTGCCAGCAGCCACCGGACAGGGGAGAATTCACCCCTCCACTTT. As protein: CASSHRTGENSPLHF. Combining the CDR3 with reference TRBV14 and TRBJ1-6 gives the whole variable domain EAGVTQFPSHSVIEKGQTVTLRCDPISGHDNLYWYRRVMGKEIKFLLHFVKESKQDESGMPNNRFLAERTGGTYSTLKVQPAELEDSGVYFCASSHRTGENSPLHFGNGTRLTVT.

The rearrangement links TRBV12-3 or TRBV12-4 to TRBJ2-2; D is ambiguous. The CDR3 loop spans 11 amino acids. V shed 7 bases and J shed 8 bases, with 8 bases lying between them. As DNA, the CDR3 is TGTGCCAGCACCCCCCGGGGGGAGCTGTTTTTT. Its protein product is CASTPRGELFF.

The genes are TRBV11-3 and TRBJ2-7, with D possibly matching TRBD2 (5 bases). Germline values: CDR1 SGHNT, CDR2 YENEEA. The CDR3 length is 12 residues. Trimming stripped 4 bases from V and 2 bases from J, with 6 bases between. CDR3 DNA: TGTGCCAGCAGCTCCGGGACCTACGAGCAGTACTTC. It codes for CASSSGTYEQYF.

The DNA of the CDR3 is TGTGCCAGCAGCGTAAGTGTAGCGGGAGGATCGTACAATGAGCAGTTCTTC. Its translation: CASSVSVAGGSYNEQFF. The chain employs TRBV9 and TRBJ2-1, with 10 nucleotides matching TRBD2. The CDR3 runs 17 residues. Germline V gene lookup returns CDR1 SGDLS and CDR2 YYNGEE. Trimming cost V 1 base and J 4 bases; bases outside gene matches: 8.

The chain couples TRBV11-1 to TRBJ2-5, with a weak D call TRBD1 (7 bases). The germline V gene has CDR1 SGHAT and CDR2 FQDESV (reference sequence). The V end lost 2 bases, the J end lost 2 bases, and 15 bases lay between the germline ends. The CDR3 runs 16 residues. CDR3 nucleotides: TGTGCCAGCAGCTTACGGGACAGACTAGGACAAGAGACCCAGTACTTC. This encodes CASSLRDRLGQETQYF.

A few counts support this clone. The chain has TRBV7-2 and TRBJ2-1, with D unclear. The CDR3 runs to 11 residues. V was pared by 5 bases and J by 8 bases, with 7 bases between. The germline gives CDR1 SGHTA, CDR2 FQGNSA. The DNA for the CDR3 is TGTGCCAGCAGCCCTTTAGATGAGCAGTTCTTC. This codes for CASSPLDEQFF.

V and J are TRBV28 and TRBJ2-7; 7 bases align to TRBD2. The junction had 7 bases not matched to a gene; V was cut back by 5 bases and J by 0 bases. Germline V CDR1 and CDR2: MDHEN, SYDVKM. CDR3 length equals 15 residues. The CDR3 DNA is TGTGCCAGCAGTGGAGCGGGGACCGTCTCCTACGAGCAGTACTTC. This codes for CASSGAGTVSYEQYF.

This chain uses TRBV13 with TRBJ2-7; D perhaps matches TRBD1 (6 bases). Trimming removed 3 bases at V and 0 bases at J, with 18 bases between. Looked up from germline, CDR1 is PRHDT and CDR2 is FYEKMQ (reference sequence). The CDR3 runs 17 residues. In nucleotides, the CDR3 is TGTGCCAGCAGCTTCAAATCGACAGGACATGCCTCCTACGAGCAGTACTTC. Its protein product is CASSFKSTGHASYEQYF.

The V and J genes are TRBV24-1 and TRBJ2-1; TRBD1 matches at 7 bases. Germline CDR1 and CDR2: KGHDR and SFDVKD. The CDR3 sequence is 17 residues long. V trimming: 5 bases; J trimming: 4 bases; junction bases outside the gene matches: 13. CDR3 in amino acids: CATSGGGRGSSYNEQFF. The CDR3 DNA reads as TGTGCCACCAGTGGAGGGGGCAGGGGATCTTCTTACAATGAGCAGTTCTTC.

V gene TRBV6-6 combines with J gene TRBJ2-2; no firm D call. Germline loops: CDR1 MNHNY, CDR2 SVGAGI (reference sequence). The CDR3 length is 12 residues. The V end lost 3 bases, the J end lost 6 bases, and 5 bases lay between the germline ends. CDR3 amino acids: CASSYTAGELFF. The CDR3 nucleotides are TGTGCCAGCAGTTATACGGCCGGGGAGCTGTTTTTT.

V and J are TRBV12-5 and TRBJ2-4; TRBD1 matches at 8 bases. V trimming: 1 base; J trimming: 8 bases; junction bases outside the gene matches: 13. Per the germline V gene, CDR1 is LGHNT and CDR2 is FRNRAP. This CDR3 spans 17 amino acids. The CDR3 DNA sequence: TGTGCTAGTGGTTTGGAAAATCAGGGGGCGCGTCTCCACATTCAGTACTTC. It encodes CASGLENQGARLHIQYF.

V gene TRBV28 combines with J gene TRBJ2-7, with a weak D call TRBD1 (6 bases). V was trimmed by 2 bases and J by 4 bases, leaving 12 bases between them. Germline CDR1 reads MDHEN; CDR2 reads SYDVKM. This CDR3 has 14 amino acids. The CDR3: CASSLQGQGYEQYF. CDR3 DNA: TGTGCCAGCAGTTTACAGGGCCAGGGGTACGAGCAGTACTTC.

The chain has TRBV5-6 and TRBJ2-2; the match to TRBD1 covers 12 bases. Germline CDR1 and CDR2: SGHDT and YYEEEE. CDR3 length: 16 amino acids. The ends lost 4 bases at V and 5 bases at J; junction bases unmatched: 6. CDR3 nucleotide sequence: TGTGCCAGCAGCCGCTCGGGACAGGGGGCTACCGGGGAGCTGTTTTTT. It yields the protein CASSRSGQGATGELFF.

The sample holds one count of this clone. The CDR3 coding sequence is TGCAGCGTTGTACTCTCGAACACTGAAGCTTTCTTT. This sequence encodes CSVVLSNTEAFF. This rearrangement joins TRBV29-1 to TRBJ1-1; no clear D. CDR1 is SQVTM, CDR2 ANQGSEA, per germline. The CDR3 is 12 residues long. Trimming took 4 bases from V and 1 from J, leaving 7 bases between them.

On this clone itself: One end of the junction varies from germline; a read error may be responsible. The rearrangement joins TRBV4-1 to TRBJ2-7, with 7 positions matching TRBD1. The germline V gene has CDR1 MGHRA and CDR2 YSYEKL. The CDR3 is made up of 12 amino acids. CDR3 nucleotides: TGCGCCAGCAGCCAAGGACAGGGCCAAACGCACTTC. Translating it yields CASSQGQGQTHF.

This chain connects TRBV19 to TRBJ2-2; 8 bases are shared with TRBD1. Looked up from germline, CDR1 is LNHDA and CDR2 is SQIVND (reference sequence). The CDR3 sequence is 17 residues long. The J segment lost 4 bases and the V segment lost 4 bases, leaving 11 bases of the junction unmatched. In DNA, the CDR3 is TGTGCCAGTAGTACACCTCGACAGGGGAAGGTCACCGGGGAGCTGTTTTTT. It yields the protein CASSTPRQGKVTGELFF.

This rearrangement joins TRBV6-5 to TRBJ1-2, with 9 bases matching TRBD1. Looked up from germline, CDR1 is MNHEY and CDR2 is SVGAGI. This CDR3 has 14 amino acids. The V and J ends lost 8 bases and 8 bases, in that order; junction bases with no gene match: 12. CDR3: CASGSPTGGGGYTF. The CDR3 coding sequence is TGTGCCAGCGGGAGTCCGACAGGGGGAGGCGGCTACACCTTC.

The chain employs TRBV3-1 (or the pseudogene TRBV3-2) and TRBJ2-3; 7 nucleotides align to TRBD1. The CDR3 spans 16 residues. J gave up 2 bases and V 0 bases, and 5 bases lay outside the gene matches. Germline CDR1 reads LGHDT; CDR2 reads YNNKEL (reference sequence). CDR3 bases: TGTGCCAGCAGCCAAGATTTTACAGGGGCCACAGATACGCAGTATTTT. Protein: CASSQDFTGATDTQYF.

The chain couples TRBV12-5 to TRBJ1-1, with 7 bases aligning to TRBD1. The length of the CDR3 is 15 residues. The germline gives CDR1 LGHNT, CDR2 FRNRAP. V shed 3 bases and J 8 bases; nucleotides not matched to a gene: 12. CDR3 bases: TGTGCTAGTGGTTTCCAAACCACACAGGGGAGGGAAGCTTTCTTT. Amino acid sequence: CASGFQTTQGREAFF.

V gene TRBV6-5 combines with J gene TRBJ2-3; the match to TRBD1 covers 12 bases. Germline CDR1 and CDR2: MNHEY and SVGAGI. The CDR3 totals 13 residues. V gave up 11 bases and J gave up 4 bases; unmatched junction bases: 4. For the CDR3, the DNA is TGTGCCGCCTGGGACAGGGGGCCAGATACGCAGTATTTT. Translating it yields CAAWDRGPDTQYF.

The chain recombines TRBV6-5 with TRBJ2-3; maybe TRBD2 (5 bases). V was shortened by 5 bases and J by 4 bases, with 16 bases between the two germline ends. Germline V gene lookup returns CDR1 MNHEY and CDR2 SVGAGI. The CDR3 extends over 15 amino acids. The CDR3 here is CASSPRSPRADTQYF. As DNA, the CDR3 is TGTGCCAGCAGTCCCCGATCCCCGAGGGCAGATACGCAGTATTTT.

The CDR3 DNA reads TGTGCCAGCAGCCACCCCGGGATTGGATACAATGAGCAGTTCTTC. Translating gives CASSHPGIGYNEQFF. V usage is TRBV3-1 (or the pseudogene TRBV3-2) and J usage is TRBJ2-1; TRBD2 is a possible D gene (5 bases). The germline V and J ends were trimmed by 3 bases and 4 bases, with 13 bases remaining between them. Germline CDR1 LGHDT, CDR2 YNNKEL (reference sequence). This CDR3 spans 15 amino acids.